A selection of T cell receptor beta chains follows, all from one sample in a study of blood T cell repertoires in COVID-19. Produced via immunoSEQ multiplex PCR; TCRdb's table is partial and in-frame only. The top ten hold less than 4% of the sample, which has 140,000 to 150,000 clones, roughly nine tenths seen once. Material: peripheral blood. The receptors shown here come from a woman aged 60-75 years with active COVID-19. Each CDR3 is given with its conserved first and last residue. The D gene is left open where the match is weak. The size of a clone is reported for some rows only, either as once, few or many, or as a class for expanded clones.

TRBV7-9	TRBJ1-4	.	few	CASSLGLFVSPNEKLFF	TGTGCCAGCAGCTTAGGCCTTTTCGTTAGTCCTAATGAAAAACTGTTTTTT
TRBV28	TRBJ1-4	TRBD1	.	CASSRTGGKEKLFF	TGTGCCAGCAGTCGGACAGGGGGAAAAGAAAAACTGTTTTTT
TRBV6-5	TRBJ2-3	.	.	CASSKAGRRDTQYF	TGTGCCAGCAGTAAGGCGGGCCGGAGGGATACGCAGTATTTT
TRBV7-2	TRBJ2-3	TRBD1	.	CASSSRTGDTQYF	TGTGCCAGCAGCTCTCGGACAGGAGATACGCAGTATTTT
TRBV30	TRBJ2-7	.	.	CAWSVGTGWYGQYF	TGTGCCTGGAGTGTGGGGACTGGCTGGTACGGGCAGTACTTC
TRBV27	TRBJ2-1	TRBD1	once	CASSPGQDYNEQFF	TGTGCCAGCAGTCCGGGACAGGACTACAATGAGCAGTTCTTC
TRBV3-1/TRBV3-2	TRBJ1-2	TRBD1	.	CASSPTNTGANYGYTF	TGTGCCAGCAGCCCGACCAACACAGGGGCTAACTATGGCTACACCTTC
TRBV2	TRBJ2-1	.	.	CASSVINEQFF	TGTGCCAGCAGTGTTATCAATGAGCAGTTCTTC
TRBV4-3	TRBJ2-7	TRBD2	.	CASSQGGGTYEQYF	TGCGCCAGCAGCCAAGGCGGGGGGACCTACGAGCAGTACTTC
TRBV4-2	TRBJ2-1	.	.	CASSQLMGAREQFF	TGTGCCAGCAGCCAACTCATGGGGGCCCGTGAGCAGTTCTTC
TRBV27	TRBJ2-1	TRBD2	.	CASSLTRGRTEQFF	TGTGCCAGCAGTTTAACTCGCGGGAGGACTGAGCAGTTCTTC
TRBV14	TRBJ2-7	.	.	CASSQDRGSIEQYF	TGTGCCAGCAGCCAAGATAGGGGCTCTATCGAGCAGTACTTC
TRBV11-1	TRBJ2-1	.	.	CASSLVSNSNNEQFF	TGTGCCAGCAGCTTAGTGAGTAACAGTAACAATGAGCAGTTCTTC
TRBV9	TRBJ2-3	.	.	CASSVKQFSSTDTQYF	TGTGCCAGCAGCGTTAAACAGTTCTCTAGCACAGATACGCAGTATTTT
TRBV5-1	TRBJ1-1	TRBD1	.	CASSFRQGRGNTEAFF	TGCGCCAGCAGCTTTAGACAGGGTAGAGGGAACACTGAAGCTTTCTTT
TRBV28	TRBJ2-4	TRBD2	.	CASSHGLVGIQYF	TGTGCCAGCAGTCATGGACTAGTCGGCATTCAGTACTTC
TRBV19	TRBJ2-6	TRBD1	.	CASSQAGTGVSGANVLTF	TGTGCCAGTAGTCAGGCCGGGACAGGGGTTTCTGGGGCCAACGTCCTGACTTTC
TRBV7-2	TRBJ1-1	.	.	CASSSGGSVVGTEAFF	TGTGCCAGCAGCTCGGGGGGGTCCGTCGTGGGGACTGAAGCTTTCTTT
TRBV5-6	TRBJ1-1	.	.	CASSLGRFMNTEAFF	TGTGCCAGCAGCTTGGGCAGATTCATGAACACTGAAGCTTTCTTT
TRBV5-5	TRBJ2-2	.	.	CASSWGVGSRVSGELFF	TGTGCCAGCAGCTGGGGGGTCGGGTCGAGGGTCTCCGGGGAGCTGTTTTTT
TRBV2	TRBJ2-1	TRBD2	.	CASSEQREDTLAPAYNEQFF	TGTGCCAGCAGTGAGCAACGGGAGGACACCCTGGCCCCCGCCTACAATGAGCAGTTCTTC
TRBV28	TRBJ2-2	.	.	CASSPVRYTGELFF	TGTGCCAGCAGCCCCGTGAGGTACACCGGGGAGCTGTTTTTT